The rows below give T cell receptor beta chains drawn from one sample of a study of blood T cell repertoires in COVID-19. Assay: immunoSEQ multiplex PCR; the TCRdb copy retains only in-frame clones and omits some. In the table there are 200,000 to 250,000 clones, over 80% of which are singletons. The specimen was peripheral blood. The receptors stem from a human donor in a cohort sampled during active COVID-19. The conserved cysteine and the conserved F or W are not part of the CDR3 here. Each record gives: J gene, V gene, CDR3 protein.

J gene: TRBJ2-7; V gene: TRBV6-6; CDR3 protein: ASRRRDTTTYEQY
J gene: TRBJ2-7; V gene: TRBV2; CDR3 protein: ASRGGRGIMYYEQY
J gene: TRBJ2-1; V gene: TRBV27; CDR3 protein: ASTPRGPYNEQF
J gene: TRBJ2-1; V gene: TRBV24-1; CDR3 protein: ATSDRNRGTEQF
J gene: TRBJ2-6; V gene: TRBV28; CDR3 protein: ASSNRAGTPGANVLT
J gene: TRBJ1-4; V gene: TRBV28; CDR3 protein: ASSLVGAPEKLF
J gene: TRBJ2-2; V gene: TRBV5-1; CDR3 protein: ASSWGTGGTGELF
J gene: TRBJ2-5; V gene: TRBV30; CDR3 protein: AWSSGGLQTQY
J gene: TRBJ2-6; V gene: TRBV3-1/TRBV3-2; CDR3 protein: ASSRDTSSGANVLT
J gene: TRBJ1-1; V gene: TRBV5-5; CDR3 protein: ASSLVPGTEAF
J gene: TRBJ2-2; V gene: TRBV6-6; CDR3 protein: ASSYVRGNTGELF
J gene: TRBJ1-4; V gene: TRBV7-2; CDR3 protein: ASSRMGAGNEKLF
J gene: TRBJ2-2; V gene: TRBV27; CDR3 protein: ASSLPSGTGELF
J gene: TRBJ2-7; V gene: TRBV19; CDR3 protein: ASMGGTESYEQY
J gene: TRBJ2-1; V gene: TRBV7-2; CDR3 protein: ASSRTSGGVWEQF
J gene: TRBJ2-7; V gene: TRBV27; CDR3 protein: ASSPLSGQGSYEQY
J gene: TRBJ2-1; V gene: TRBV18; CDR3 protein: ASSKGGSSLNEQF
J gene: TRBJ1-1; V gene: TRBV19; CDR3 protein: ATVNRGRKMNTEAF
J gene: TRBJ1-2; V gene: TRBV6-2/TRBV6-3; CDR3 protein: ASSYPDTYGYT
J gene: TRBJ2-3; V gene: TRBV6-2/TRBV6-3; CDR3 protein: ASSPGTHTDTQY
J gene: TRBJ1-1; V gene: TRBV5-1; CDR3 protein: ASSGTAMNTEAF
J gene: TRBJ2-7; V gene: TRBV7-9; CDR3 protein: ASSRGTSAYEQY
J gene: TRBJ2-1; V gene: TRBV5-1; CDR3 protein: ASSTVGTVYNEQF
J gene: TRBJ1-2; V gene: TRBV28; CDR3 protein: ASSWRQGTSNYGYT
J gene: TRBJ1-5; V gene: TRBV6-1; CDR3 protein: ASSEAQGSNQPQH
J gene: TRBJ1-5; V gene: TRBV27; CDR3 protein: ASSLRQGNQPQH
J gene: TRBJ1-1; V gene: TRBV4-3; CDR3 protein: ASSQNDRNTEAF
J gene: TRBJ1-3; V gene: TRBV11-2; CDR3 protein: ASRSREGTGNTIY
J gene: TRBJ2-7; V gene: TRBV29-1; CDR3 protein: SVRLAGVWYEQY
J gene: TRBJ1-1; V gene: TRBV6-5; CDR3 protein: ASSIQGAGTEAF
J gene: TRBJ1-5; V gene: TRBV3-1/TRBV3-2; CDR3 protein: ASSLTTRDRGQPWDQPQH